The clone carrying this TCR beta chain occurred once. This sample is drawn from a study of blood T cell repertoires in COVID-19. Sequencing was performed with immunoSEQ multiplex PCR; in TCRdb, only in-frame clones are kept and a portion is missing. The data hold about 75,000 clones, with less than 90% observed a single time. The sequencing sample was made of peripheral blood. This receptor was taken from a man older than 75 with COVID-19, enrolled during active disease.

CDR3 region: CASSFRDRGDNEQFF. CDR3 sequence (DNA): TGTGCCAGCAGCTTTCGGGACAGGGGGGACAATGAGCAGTTCTTC. V is TRBV7-8 and J is TRBJ2-1, with 11 bases aligning to TRBD1. Germline lookup yields CDR1 SGHVS and CDR2 FQNEAQ. This CDR3 region has 15 residues. V shed 3 bases and J 5 bases; nucleotides not matched to a gene: 3. Combining the CDR3 with reference TRBV7-8 and TRBJ2-1 gives the whole variable domain GAGVSQSPRYKVAKRGQDVALRCDPISGHVSLFWYQQALGQGPEFLTYFQNEAQLDKSGLPSDRFFAERPEGSVSTLKIQRTQQEDSAVYLCASSFRDRGDNEQFFGPGTRLTVL.